These 3 T cell receptor beta chains were sequenced from one sample in a study of blood T cells in healthy people across ages. Through a sample-barcoded 5' primer and a J-beta primer mix, a second PCR was run for roughly 7 to 12 cycles. TCRdb reprocessed the 5' RACE reads with MiXCR, giving one entry per CDR3 protein. The top ten hold more than 4% of the sample, which has about 1.5 million distinct CDR3 sequences, 40% to 45% seen once. Sequenced: blood. The source is a woman under 30 in good health.

This clonotype has a handful of counts. The J gene is TRBJ2-3, the V gene TRBV6-2 or TRBV6-3; 9 bases are shared with TRBD1. CDR3 size: 15 residues. J lost 3 bases, V lost 6 bases, and 7 bases had no gene match. Germline V lookup: CDR1 MNHEY, CDR2 SVGEGT. CDR3 sequence: CASSRDRGFTDTQYF. CDR3 DNA sequence: TGTGCCAGCAGCCGAGACAGGGGGTTTACAGATACGCAGTATTTT.

This clonotype was detected only a few times. The J gene is TRBJ2-3, the V gene TRBV7-8; 10 positions match TRBD1. Germline CDR1 and CDR2: SGHVS and FQNEAQ. The CDR3 totals 15 residues. The V and J ends lost 5 bases and 4 bases, in that order; junction bases with no gene match: 6. CDR3 sequence: CASSLRDRGPDTQYF. The DNA of the CDR3 is TGTGCCAGCAGCCTCCGGGACAGGGGCCCAGATACGCAGTATTTT.

The chain recombines TRBV12-3 or TRBV12-4 with TRBJ2-1, with 11 nucleotides matching TRBD1. The CDR3 is 15 amino acids. The J segment lost 5 bases and the V segment lost 6 bases, leaving 6 bases of the junction unmatched. This CDR3 is CASSPGQGGDNEQFF. As DNA, the CDR3 is TGTGCCAGCAGCCCGGGACAGGGGGGGGACAATGAGCAGTTCTTC.